The 27 T cell receptor beta chains below were found in one sample sequenced in a study of T cell responses to AZD1222 COVID-19 vaccine. Assay: immunoSEQ multiplex PCR; the TCRdb copy retains only in-frame clones and omits some. This table holds roughly 97,000 clones, 70% to 90% found once. The starting material was peripheral blood, obtained on day 0 of AZD1222 vaccination. The source is an adult in good health.

This chain links TRBV3-1 (or the pseudogene TRBV3-2) with TRBJ1-6; D possibly corresponds to TRBD1 (5 bases). The CDR3 length is 16 residues. Deletions cut 0 bases from V and 0 bases from J, with 6 bases between. Germline V gene sequence: CDR1 LGHDT, CDR2 YNNKEL (reference sequence). CDR3 sequence reads: CASSQDGGSYNSPLHF. The CDR3 bases are TGTGCCAGCAGCCAAGATGGGGGCTCCTATAATTCACCCCTCCACTTT.

The chain joins TRBV7-9 to TRBJ1-3; TRBD1 might be the D (5 bases). V lost 3 bases and J 0 bases, leaving 15 bases between the germline ends. This CDR3 has 17 amino acids. Germline V lookup: CDR1 SEHNR, CDR2 FQNEAQ (reference sequence). The CDR3: CASSFPGFSSSGNTIYF. Written as DNA, the CDR3 is TGTGCCAGCAGCTTTCCAGGGTTCTCGTCCTCTGGAAACACCATATATTTT.

The chain links TRBV2 to TRBJ2-7, with D unresolved. V was clipped by 2 bases and J by 3 bases, with 8 bases between them. The germline gives CDR1 SNHLY, CDR2 FYNNEI. The CDR3 spans 13 residues. The CDR3 loop is CASSESGFYEQYF. DNA for the CDR3: TGTGCCAGCAGTGAATCTGGGTTCTACGAGCAGTACTTC.

This clone was detected a few times. The rearrangement uses TRBV21-1 and TRBJ1-5; TRBD1, the D gene given by the table, was not confirmed from the DNA. TRBV21-1 is assigned pseudogene status. This CDR3 contains 14 residues. The DNA for the CDR3 is TGTGCCAGCAGCAAAGGACAGGGGCATCAGCCCCAGCATTTT. Protein sequence: CASSKGQGHQPQHF.

This clone showed up just once. CDR3 sequence (DNA): TGTGCCAGCAGGTCAGGGGCCAGCTCCTATAATTCACCCCTCCACTTT. Translation gives CASRSGASSYNSPLHF. V and J are TRBV28 and TRBJ1-6, with D tentatively TRBD1 (6 bases). This CDR3 contains 16 residues. V dropped 6 bases and J dropped 0 bases, with 12 bases sitting between them. Germline V gene data show CDR1 as MDHEN and CDR2 as SYDVKM. The full variable domain, rest sourced from reference TRBV28 and TRBJ1-6, is DVKVTQSSRYLVKRTGEKVFLECVQDMDHENMFWYRQDPGLGLRLIYFSYDVKMKEKGDIPEGYSVSREKKERFSLILESASTNQTSMYLCASRSGASSYNSPLHFGNGTRLTVT.

The J gene is TRBJ2-1, the V gene TRBV4-3; D is perhaps TRBD1 (6 bases). V was pared by 3 bases and J by 8 bases, with 11 bases between. Germline-derived CDR1 and CDR2 are LGHNA and YSLEER. The CDR3 consists of 13 residues. CDR3 nucleotide sequence: TGCGCCAGCAGCCATGCAGGGGCGGATGAGCAGTTCTTC. Encoded protein: CASSHAGADEQFF.

The V gene is TRBV28, the J gene TRBJ1-3; 11 bases align to TRBD1. Germline CDR1 MDHEN, CDR2 SYDVKM. The CDR3 runs 16 residues. Trimming cost V 6 bases and J 4 bases; bases outside gene matches: 8. CDR3 region: CASRRTGGSWGNTIYF. CDR3 DNA sequence: TGTGCCAGCAGACGGACAGGGGGCTCGTGGGGAAACACCATATATTTT.

The V gene is TRBV9, the J gene TRBJ2-7; 15 bases fit TRBD2. In germline, CDR1 is SGDLS, CDR2 YYNGEE. V trimming: 3 bases; J trimming: 4 bases; junction bases outside the gene matches: 5. The CDR3 sequence is 16 residues long. The CDR3 region is CASSAGLAGGKYEQYF. Written as DNA, the CDR3 is TGTGCCAGCAGCGCGGGACTAGCGGGGGGTAAATACGAGCAGTACTTC.

This chain uses TRBV9 with TRBJ1-5, with a weak D call TRBD1 (5 bases). The CDR3 totals 15 residues. Germline V gives CDR1 SGDLS, CDR2 YYNGEE. The V end was cut by 4 bases, the J end by 3 bases, with 14 bases between. The CDR3 here is CASSSSGGTNQPQHF. Here the CDR3 DNA reads TGTGCCAGCAGCTCTAGTGGGGGTACCAATCAGCCCCAGCATTTT.

This sequence joins TRBV2 and TRBJ1-4; D is perhaps TRBD1 (5 bases). This CDR3 region has 14 residues. The V end lost 6 bases, the J end lost 8 bases, and 16 bases lay between the germline ends. The germline V gene encodes CDR1 SNHLY and CDR2 FYNNEI. The CDR3 sequence is CASSAEAGSEKLFF. For the CDR3, the DNA is TGTGCCAGCAGCGCGGAGGCAGGGAGCGAAAAACTGTTTTTT.

The chain has TRBV5-1 and TRBJ1-1, with D possibly being TRBD1 (6 bases). The CDR3 runs 18 residues. Looked up from germline, CDR1 is SGHRS and CDR2 is YFSETQ. Trimming cost V 0 bases and J 4 bases, with 22 bases left between them. The CDR3 protein is CASSLASQGSILGTEAFF. CDR3 bases: TGCGCCAGCAGCTTGGCCTCTCAGGGGAGTATTCTTGGCACTGAAGCTTTCTTT. The whole variable domain, remainder taken from reference TRBV5-1 and TRBJ1-1, is KAGVTQTPRYLIKTRGQQVTLSCSPISGHRSVSWYQQTPGQGLQFLFEYFSETQRNKGNFPGRFSGRQFSNSRSEMNVSTLELGDSALYLCASSLASQGSILGTEAFFGQGTRLTVV.

Written as DNA, the CDR3 is TGTGCCAGCCGCTCGGGGGGGGCCTATAATTCACCCCTCCACTTT. Translating it yields CASRSGGAYNSPLHF. The chain has TRBV6-5 and TRBJ1-6; perhaps TRBD1 as D (5 bases). Germline CDR1 MNHEY, CDR2 SVGAGI. With 8 bases removed from V and 2 bases from J, the gap between germline ends came to 13 bases. The CDR3 length is 15 residues.

This sequence joins TRBV5-1 and TRBJ2-1, with 9 bases aligning to TRBD1. Germline-derived CDR1 and CDR2 are SGHRS and YFSETQ. V was pared by 8 bases and J by 1 base, with 7 bases of the junction left unmatched. This CDR3 spans 15 amino acids. In nucleotides, the CDR3 is TGCGCCAGTTACAGGGGGCTGGAATCCTACAATGAGCAGTTCTTC. Residues: CASYRGLESYNEQFF.

This chain connects TRBV5-1 to TRBJ1-3, with 9 bases fitting TRBD1. Germline CDR1 SGHRS, CDR2 YFSETQ. The ends lost 0 bases at V and 3 bases at J; junction bases unmatched: 4. The CDR3 consists of 16 residues. For the CDR3, the DNA is TGCGCCAGCAGCTTGGCCGGACAGGGGTTTGGAAACACCATATATTTT. It translates to CASSLAGQGFGNTIYF.

The chain has TRBV6-5 and TRBJ1-5, with D possibly matching TRBD1 (6 bases). Trimming pared 6 bases from V and 7 bases from J, leaving 16 bases between. The CDR3 contains 14 residues. Germline-derived CDR1 and CDR2 are MNHEY and SVGAGI. The CDR3 bases are TGTGCCAGCAGATCTACAGGGCAGGGACAGCCCCAGCATTTT. This translates into CASRSTGQGQPQHF.

The chain is built from TRBV14 and TRBJ2-2; tentatively, D is TRBD1 (6 bases). The CDR3 extends over 14 amino acids. Germline V gene lookup returns CDR1 SGHDN and CDR2 FVKESK. V dropped 6 bases and J dropped 5 bases, with 13 bases sitting between them. In DNA, the CDR3 is TGTGCCAGCAGACAGGACACAGGGACCGGGGAGCTGTTTTTT. Its protein product is CASRQDTGTGELFF.

The chain joins TRBV3-1 (or the pseudogene TRBV3-2) to TRBJ2-5; 13 bases fit TRBD2. The CDR3 runs to 17 residues. Per germline, CDR1 LGHDT and CDR2 YNNKEL (reference sequence). The J segment lost 5 bases and the V segment lost 4 bases, leaving 10 bases of the junction unmatched. The CDR3 protein is CASSPPSGLAGMETQYF. Here the CDR3 DNA reads TGTGCCAGCAGCCCCCCTTCGGGACTAGCGGGGATGGAGACCCAGTACTTC.

CDR3 in DNA: TGCGCCAGCAGCTTGATAGGCACGGACTATGGCTACACCTTC. As protein: CASSLIGTDYGYTF. The chain is built from TRBV5-1 and TRBJ1-2; D gene unclear. This CDR3 is 14 amino acids long. From germline, CDR1 is SGHRS and CDR2 YFSETQ. V dropped 1 base and J dropped 3 bases, with 10 bases sitting between them.

This CDR3 reads CASSAGPSSGNSPLHF. The DNA for the CDR3 is TGTGCCAGCAGCGCAGGACCTAGTAGCGGGAATTCACCCCTCCACTTT. The gene calls are TRBV5-6 and TRBJ1-6; no reliable D call. V shed 4 bases and J shed 7 bases, with 18 bases lying between them. This CDR3 comprises 16 residues. CDR1 SGHDT and CDR2 YYEEEE come from the germline V gene.

V usage is TRBV5-1 and J usage is TRBJ1-5, with D maybe TRBD1 (5 bases). The CDR3 spans 14 residues. Germline values: CDR1 SGHRS, CDR2 YFSETQ. V shed 4 bases and J shed 7 bases, with 15 bases lying between them. The CDR3 loop reads CASSRDSGGQPQHF. CDR3 coding DNA: TGCGCCAGCAGCAGAGACAGTGGAGGGCAGCCCCAGCATTTT.

The genes are TRBV5-4 and TRBJ2-1; D ambiguous. Trimming pared 9 bases from V and 0 bases from J, leaving 13 bases between. Germline CDR1 is SGHNT and CDR2 is YYREEE (reference sequence). The CDR3 is 14 residues long. The CDR3 is CAIGPVSSYNEQFF. The CDR3 nucleotides read TGTGCCATTGGCCCCGTTAGCTCCTACAATGAGCAGTTCTTC.

This sequence joins TRBV4-1 and TRBJ2-5; weak D call: TRBD2 (5 bases). The CDR3 contains 13 residues. Trimming left V 5 bases short and J 5 bases short, with 12 bases between. Per germline, CDR1 MGHRA and CDR2 YSYEKL. CDR3 region: CASSKGRTETQYF. CDR3 nucleotide sequence: TGCGCCAGCAGCAAAGGGAGAACCGAGACCCAGTACTTC.

This clone has a handful of counts. This chain joins TRBV9 and TRBJ1-1, with 11 bases matching TRBD1. Per germline, CDR1 SGDLS and CDR2 YYNGEE. V trimming: 3 bases; J trimming: 5 bases; junction bases outside the gene matches: 6. CDR3 length: 15 amino acids. The CDR3 region has the DNA TGTGCCAGCAGCGGTTCCGGGACAGGGGGAACTGAAGCTTTCTTT. Protein sequence: CASSGSGTGGTEAFF.

J is TRBJ2-7 and V is TRBV11-2, with D uncertain. With 3 bases removed from V and 0 bases from J, the gap between germline ends came to 12 bases. CDR3 length equals 15 residues. CDR1 is SGHAT, CDR2 FQNNGV, per germline. The CDR3 reads CASSFPTGSSYEQYF. For the CDR3, the DNA is TGTGCCAGCAGCTTCCCGACGGGCAGCTCCTACGAGCAGTACTTC. The complete variable domain, with remaining parts taken from reference TRBV11-2 and TRBJ2-7, reads EAGVAQSPRYKIIEKRQSVAFWCNPISGHATLYWYQQILGQGPKLLIQFQNNGVVDDSQLPKDRFSAERLKGVDSTLKIQPAKLEDSAVYLCASSFPTGSSYEQYFGPGTRLTVT.

The V gene is TRBV6-6, the J gene TRBJ1-2; a possible D gene is TRBD1 (5 bases). This CDR3 has 14 amino acids. In germline, CDR1 is MNHNY, CDR2 SVGAGI (reference sequence). Trimming left V 5 bases short and J 11 bases short, with 21 bases between. The CDR3 DNA is TGTGCCAGCAGTGTGGGACCTCGTAGTGAGAGGTACACCTTC. Its translation is CASSVGPRSERYTF.

V usage is TRBV24-1 and J usage is TRBJ2-5; 7 positions agree with TRBD1. J gave up 1 base and V 6 bases, and 4 bases lay outside the gene matches. This CDR3 region has 14 residues. Germline V gene lookup returns CDR1 KGHDR and CDR2 SFDVKD. DNA for the CDR3: TGTGCCACCAGTTCGGGACAGCTCCAAGAGACCCAGTACTTC. It specifies CATSSGQLQETQYF.

The chain carries TRBV7-2 and TRBJ1-1; D might be TRBD1 (5 bases). V was cut by 6 bases and J by 4 bases, with 12 bases left in between. The CDR3 length is 13 residues. Germline loops: CDR1 SGHTA, CDR2 FQGNSA. Written as DNA, the CDR3 is TGTGCCAGCAGGCGCGCAGGGTCCACTGAAGCTTTCTTT. Amino acid sequence: CASRRAGSTEAFF. Full variable domain (rest looked up from reference TRBV7-2 and TRBJ1-1): GAGVSQSPSNKVTEKGKDVELRCDPISGHTALYWYRQSLGQGLEFLIYFQGNSAPDKSGLPSDRFSAERTGGSVSTLTIQRTQQEDSAVYLCASRRAGSTEAFFGQGTRLTVV.